These T cell receptor beta chains were read from a single sample in a study of cytomegalovirus exposure and HLA in healthy donors. Produced via immunoSEQ multiplex PCR; TCRdb's table is partial and in-frame only. The sample has around 67,000 clones; roughly nine tenths are singletons. The sequencing input was PBMCs. These receptors were obtained from a woman aged 30 to 39 in good health and CMV-seropositive. Each CDR3 is given with its conserved first and last residue. The order of the fields is J gene, clone size, V gene, CDR3 protein. Clone size, where shown, is once, few, many, or a class for clones that have expanded.

>TRBJ2-1|-|TRBV9
CASSPREAYNEQFF
>TRBJ2-4|-|TRBV15
CATSRGGTGGNIQYF
>TRBJ2-7|-|TRBV19
CASSILGGSTYEQYF
>TRBJ2-1|-|TRBV9
CASSESPNNEQFF
>TRBJ2-3|-|TRBV9
CASSGVTSGRIRTQYF
>TRBJ1-5|-|TRBV2
CASSENYSNQPQHF
>TRBJ2-7|-|TRBV7-6
CASSLAGSGSSYEQYF
>TRBJ2-3|-|TRBV19
CASSIGGQGSFADTQYF
>TRBJ2-7|-|TRBV7-2
CASSLLGEWDEQYF
>-|-|TRBV5-4
CASSPGTSGRSYEQYF
>TRBJ2-5|once|TRBV7-2
CASSLEHRGGQETQYF
>TRBJ2-3|-|TRBV4-1
CASSPGTGTDTQYF
>TRBJ1-1|-|TRBV11-3
CASSFGQANTEAFF
>TRBJ2-7|-|TRBV7-2
CASSLNAGQYEQYF
>TRBJ2-2|once|TRBV28
CASRSRTGPNTGELFF
>TRBJ2-1|-|TRBV4-1
CASSQVGLAGGVYNEQFF
>TRBJ2-5|-|TRBV18
CASSEGTEETQYF
>TRBJ1-2|-|TRBV19
CASTRTANYGYTF
>TRBJ2-7|-|TRBV28
CASNRDRGEQYF
>TRBJ1-1|-|TRBV5-6
CASSRSYRARDKYTEAFF
>TRBJ2-7|-|TRBV10-3
CAISEPGTSGWEQYF
>TRBJ2-7|-|TRBV6-5
CASNPGGRAYEQYF
>TRBJ1-1|-|TRBV19
CASSKGQLNTEAFF
>TRBJ1-3|-|TRBV7-2
CASSWGDLGIGNTIYF
>TRBJ1-5|-|TRBV28
CASTSYSNQPQHF
>TRBJ1-2|-|TRBV18
CASSEGTGENYGYTF
>TRBJ1-2|-|TRBV27
CASSPHGHKAVDGYTF
>TRBJ2-2|-|TRBV7-2
CASSLRRYTGELFF
>TRBJ2-1|-|TRBV11-3
CASSLGRERDEQFF
>TRBJ2-3|few|TRBV10-3
CAIRVERGNTDTQYF
>-|-|TRBV5-1
CASSLQGGTPYEQYF
>TRBJ2-1|-|TRBV11-3
CASSLGSSSGTYNEQFF
>TRBJ2-1|-|TRBV4-2
CASSYGTSGRIEQFF
>TRBJ2-6|-|TRBV6-1
CASSEVLSGRPSGANVLTF
>TRBJ2-1|-|TRBV11-2
CASSLGLVGNEQFF
>TRBJ2-3|-|TRBV19
CASSRGTSGIASTDTQYF
>TRBJ2-7|-|TRBV28
CASSFRGGEQYF
>TRBJ2-7|-|TRBV6-1
CASSAIRTAGEQYF
>TRBJ2-1|-|TRBV6-1
CASSEALLGVNEQFF
>TRBJ2-1|-|TRBV10-2
CASSESDRGSYNEQFF
>TRBJ2-1|-|TRBV19
CASSDSHPSYNEQFF
>TRBJ2-5|-|TRBV5-1
CASSQQPPGQGGETQYF